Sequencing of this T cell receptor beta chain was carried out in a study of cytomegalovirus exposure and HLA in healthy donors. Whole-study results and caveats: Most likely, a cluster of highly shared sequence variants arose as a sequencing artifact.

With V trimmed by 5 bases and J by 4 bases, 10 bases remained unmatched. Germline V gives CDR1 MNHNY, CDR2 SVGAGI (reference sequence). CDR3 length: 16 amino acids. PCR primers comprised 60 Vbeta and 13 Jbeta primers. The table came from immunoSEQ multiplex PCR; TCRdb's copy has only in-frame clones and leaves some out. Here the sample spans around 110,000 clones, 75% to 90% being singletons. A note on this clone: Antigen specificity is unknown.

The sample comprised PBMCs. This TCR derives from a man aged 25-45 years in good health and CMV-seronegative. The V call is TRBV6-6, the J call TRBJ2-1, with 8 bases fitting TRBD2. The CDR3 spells CASSALRRGDYNEQFF. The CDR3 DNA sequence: TGTGCCAGCAGTGCCCTCCGGCGGGGGGATTACAATGAGCAGTTCTTC.